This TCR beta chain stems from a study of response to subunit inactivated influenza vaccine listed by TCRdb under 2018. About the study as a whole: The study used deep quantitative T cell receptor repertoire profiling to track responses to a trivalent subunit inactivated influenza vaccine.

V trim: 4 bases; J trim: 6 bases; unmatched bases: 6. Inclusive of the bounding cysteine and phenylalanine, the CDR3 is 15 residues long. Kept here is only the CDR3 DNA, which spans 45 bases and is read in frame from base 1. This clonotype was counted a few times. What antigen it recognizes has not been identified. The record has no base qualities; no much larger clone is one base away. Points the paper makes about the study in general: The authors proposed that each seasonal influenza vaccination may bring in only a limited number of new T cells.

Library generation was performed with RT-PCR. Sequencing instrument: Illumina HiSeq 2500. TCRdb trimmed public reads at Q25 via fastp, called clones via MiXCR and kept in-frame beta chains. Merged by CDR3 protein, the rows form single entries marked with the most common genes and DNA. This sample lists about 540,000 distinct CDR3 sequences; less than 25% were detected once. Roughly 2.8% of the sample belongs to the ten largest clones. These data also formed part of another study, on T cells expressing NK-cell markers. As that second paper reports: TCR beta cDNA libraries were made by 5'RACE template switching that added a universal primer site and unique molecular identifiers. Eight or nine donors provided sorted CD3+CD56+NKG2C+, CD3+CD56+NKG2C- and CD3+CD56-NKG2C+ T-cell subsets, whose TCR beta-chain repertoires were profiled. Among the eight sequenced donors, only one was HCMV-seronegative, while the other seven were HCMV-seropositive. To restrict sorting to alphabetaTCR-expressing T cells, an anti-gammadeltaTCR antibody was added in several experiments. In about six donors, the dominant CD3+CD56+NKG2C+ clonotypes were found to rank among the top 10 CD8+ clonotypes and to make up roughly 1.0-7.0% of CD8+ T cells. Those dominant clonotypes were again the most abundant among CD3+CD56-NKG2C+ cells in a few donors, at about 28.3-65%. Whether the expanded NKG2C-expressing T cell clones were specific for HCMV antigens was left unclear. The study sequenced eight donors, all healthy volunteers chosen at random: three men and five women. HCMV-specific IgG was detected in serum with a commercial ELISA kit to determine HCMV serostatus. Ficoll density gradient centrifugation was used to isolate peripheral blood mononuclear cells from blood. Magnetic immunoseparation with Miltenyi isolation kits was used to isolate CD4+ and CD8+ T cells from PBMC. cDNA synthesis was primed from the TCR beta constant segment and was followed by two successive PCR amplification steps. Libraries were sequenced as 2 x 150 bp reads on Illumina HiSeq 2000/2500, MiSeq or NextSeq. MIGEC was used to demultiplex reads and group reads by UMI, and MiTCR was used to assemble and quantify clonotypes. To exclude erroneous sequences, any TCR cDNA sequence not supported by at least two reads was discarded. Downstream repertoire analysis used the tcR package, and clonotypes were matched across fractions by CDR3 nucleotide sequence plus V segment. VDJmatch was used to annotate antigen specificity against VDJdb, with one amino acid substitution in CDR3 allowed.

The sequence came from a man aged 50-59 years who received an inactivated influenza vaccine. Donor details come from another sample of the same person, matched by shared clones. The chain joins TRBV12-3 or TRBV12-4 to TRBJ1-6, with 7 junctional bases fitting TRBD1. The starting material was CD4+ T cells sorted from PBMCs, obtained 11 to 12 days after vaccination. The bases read TGTGCCAGCAGTTCAGGGGACAGAAGTAATTCACCCCTCCACTTT. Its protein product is CASSSGDRSNSPLHF.